This record concerns one T cell receptor (beta chain) sequence. Its cognate antigen is unknown. The identical CDR3 is also encoded by other nucleotide sequences in the sample. The data were obtained in a study of cytomegalovirus exposure and HLA in healthy donors. Overall study findings and caveats: Several top significant clusters appeared, in a later analysis, to be linked to common viral pathogens. The majority of CMV-associated TCR beta chains were reported as apparently HLA-restricted in a later analysis.

CDR1 and CDR2 (germline): SGHDT, YYEEEE. Between the trimmed V and J ends, which lost 2 bases and 5 bases, there was a span of 10 bases. The CDR3 contains 13 residues. A multiplex PCR was run with 60 Vbeta primers and 13 Jbeta primers. Some clones are missing from TCRdb's copy, which holds only in-frame ones; the method was immunoSEQ multiplex PCR. The repertoire holds under 300,000 clones, with about nine tenths as singletons. Healthy bone marrow donors supplied every sample. The chain employs TRBV5-6 and TRBJ1-2; D is possibly TRBD1 (6 bases). The source is a man aged 35-49 years in good health and CMV-seropositive. The sample taken for sequencing was PBMCs. The CDR3 sequence: CASSFRQAYGYTF. The CDR3 region has the DNA TGTGCCAGCAGCTTCCGACAGGCATATGGCTACACCTTC.